This T cell receptor beta chain was recovered during a study of cytomegalovirus exposure and HLA in healthy donors. V lost 1 base, J lost 7 bases, and 8 bases stayed unmatched. The CDR3 is 15 amino acids. The germline V gene encodes CDR1 SGHAT and CDR2 FQNNGV. As for this clone: Its cognate antigen is unknown.

Primers for the PCR totalled 60 Vbeta and 13 Jbeta. Profiling relied on immunoSEQ multiplex PCR, and the TCRdb table lists in-frame clones only, not all of them. The sample has about 160,000 clones, more than 80% seen once. Study-wide results and caveats: The authors excluded some V segments, including TRBV6-2 and TRBV6-3, as indistinguishable.

The specimen was PBMCs. The sequence came from a male donor in good health and CMV-seronegative. This chain links TRBV11-2 with TRBJ1-2; TRBD1 aligns across 8 bases. The CDR3 nucleotides read TGTGCCAGCAGCTTAGCTTCCGACAGGGGAAGTGGCTACACCTTC. Its protein is CASSLASDRGSGYTF.